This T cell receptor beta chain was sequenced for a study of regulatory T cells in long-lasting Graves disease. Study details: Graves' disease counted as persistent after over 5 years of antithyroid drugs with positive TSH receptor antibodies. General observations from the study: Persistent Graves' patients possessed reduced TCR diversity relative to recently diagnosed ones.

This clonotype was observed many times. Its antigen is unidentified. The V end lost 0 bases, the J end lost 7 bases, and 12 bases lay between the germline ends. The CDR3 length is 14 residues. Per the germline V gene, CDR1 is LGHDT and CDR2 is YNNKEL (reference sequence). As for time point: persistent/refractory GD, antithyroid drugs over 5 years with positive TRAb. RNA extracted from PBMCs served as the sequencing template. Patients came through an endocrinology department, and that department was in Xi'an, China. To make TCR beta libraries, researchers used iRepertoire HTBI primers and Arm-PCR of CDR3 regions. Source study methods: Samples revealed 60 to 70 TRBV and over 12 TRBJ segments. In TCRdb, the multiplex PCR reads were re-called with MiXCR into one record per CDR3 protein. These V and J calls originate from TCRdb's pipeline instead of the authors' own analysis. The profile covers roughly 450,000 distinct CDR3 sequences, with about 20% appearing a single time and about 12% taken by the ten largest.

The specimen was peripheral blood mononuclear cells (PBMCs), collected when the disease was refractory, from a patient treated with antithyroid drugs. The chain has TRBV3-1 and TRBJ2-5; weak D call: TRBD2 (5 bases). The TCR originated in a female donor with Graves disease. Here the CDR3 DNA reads TGTGCCAGCAGCCAAGATTGGCTAGAGGGGACCCAGTACTTC. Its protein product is CASSQDWLEGTQYF.